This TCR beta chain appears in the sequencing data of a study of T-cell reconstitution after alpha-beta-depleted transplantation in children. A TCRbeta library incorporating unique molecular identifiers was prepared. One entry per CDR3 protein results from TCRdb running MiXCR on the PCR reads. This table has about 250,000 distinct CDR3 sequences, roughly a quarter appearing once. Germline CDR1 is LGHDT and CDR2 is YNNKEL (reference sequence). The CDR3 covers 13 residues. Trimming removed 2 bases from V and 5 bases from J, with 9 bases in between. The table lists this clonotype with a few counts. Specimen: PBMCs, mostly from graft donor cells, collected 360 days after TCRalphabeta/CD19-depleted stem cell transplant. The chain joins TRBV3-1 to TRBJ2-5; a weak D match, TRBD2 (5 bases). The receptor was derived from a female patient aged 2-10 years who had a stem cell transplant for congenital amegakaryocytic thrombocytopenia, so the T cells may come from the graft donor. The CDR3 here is CASSQIASETQYF. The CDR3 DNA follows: TGTGCCAGCAGCCAAATAGCGTCGGAGACCCAGTACTTC.